These 15 T cell receptor beta chains originate from one sample sequenced in a study of blood T cell repertoires in COVID-19. TCRdb keeps only in-frame clones here, not all; method: immunoSEQ multiplex PCR. The sample holds about 260,000 clones, approximately 86% seen once. Sequenced sample: peripheral blood. The source is a man aged 30 to 45 with active or convalescent COVID-19.

The chain employs TRBV7-9 and TRBJ2-3; D possibly corresponds to TRBD1 (6 bases). The CDR3 is 15 residues long. CDR1 is SEHNR, CDR2 FQNEAQ, per germline (reference sequence). The V end lost 5 bases, the J end lost 4 bases, and 16 bases lay between the germline ends. The CDR3 DNA reads as TGTGCCAGCAGCGAAGCAGGGGTAGGGCCAGATACGCAGTATTTT. Translating it yields CASSEAGVGPDTQYF.

The chain employs TRBV19 and TRBJ2-7; tentatively, D is TRBD1 (5 bases). Between the trimmed V and J ends, which lost 1 base and 5 bases, there was a span of 6 bases. Germline V gene lookup returns CDR1 LNHDA and CDR2 SQIVND (reference sequence). This CDR3 has 12 amino acids. CDR3: CASSIGRDEQYF. The DNA of the CDR3 is TGTGCCAGTAGTATAGGCAGGGACGAGCAGTACTTC.

This chain joins TRBV7-8 and TRBJ2-5; D not certain. The V end was cut by 0 bases, the J end by 5 bases, with 10 bases between. Per germline, CDR1 SGHVS and CDR2 FQNEAQ. The CDR3 covers 14 residues. The DNA of the CDR3 is TGTGCCAGCAGCTTAGCAAGACTGTGGGAGACCCAGTACTTC. This codes for CASSLARLWETQYF.

The rearrangement joins TRBV6-1 to TRBJ1-1; 7 nucleotides agree with TRBD1. The CDR3 loop spans 16 amino acids. Germline CDR1 and CDR2: MNHNS and SASEGT. V dropped 1 base and J dropped 0; count of bases not matched to a gene: 5. DNA for the CDR3: TGTGCCAGCAGTGAAGGGTCCGGGACAGTGAACACTGAAGCTTTCTTT. Residues: CASSEGSGTVNTEAFF.

The CDR3 DNA reads as TGTGCCAGCAGAATAGCGGGGGGTTCCAATGAGCAGTTCTTC. This sequence encodes CASRIAGGSNEQFF. This chain connects TRBV7-8 to TRBJ2-1, with TRBD2 identical over 10 bases. This CDR3 has 14 residues. Germline V gives CDR1 SGHVS, CDR2 FQNEAQ. The V segment lost 6 bases and the J segment 6 bases; nucleotides outside the gene matches: 5.

The V gene is TRBV6-5, the J gene TRBJ2-3, with TRBD1 identical over 7 bases. Looked up from germline, CDR1 is MNHEY and CDR2 is SVGAGI. The V segment lost 5 bases and the J segment 2 bases; nucleotides outside the gene matches: 4. The CDR3 loop spans 14 amino acids. The chain's CDR3 is CASSRDRLTDTQYF. The CDR3 bases are TGTGCCAGCAGTAGGGACAGACTCACAGATACGCAGTATTTT.

The chain uses TRBV10-3 and TRBJ2-7; 7 bases match TRBD2. V lost 6 bases, J lost 5 bases, and 19 bases stayed unmatched. Germline V gene lookup returns CDR1 ENHRY and CDR2 SYGVKD. The CDR3 extends over 17 amino acids. DNA of the CDR3: TGTGCCATCAGCGCCGACACCGGGACTGGCGCGGGGGACGAGCAGTACTTC. Amino acids: CAISADTGTGAGDEQYF.

The J gene is TRBJ2-7, the V gene TRBV27; 10 bases fit TRBD1. CDR3 length: 16 residues. Germline CDR1 is MNHEY and CDR2 is SMNVEV (reference sequence). The V and J ends lost 5 bases and 3 bases, in that order; junction bases with no gene match: 10. CDR3 coding DNA: TGTGCCAGCAGTCGGCCCTCGACAGGGGGCGGCTACGAGCAGTACTTC. Its protein is CASSRPSTGGGYEQYF.

This clone was observed a handful of times. The V and J genes are TRBV6-1 and TRBJ2-2, with D possibly matching TRBD1 (5 bases). CDR3 size: 17 residues. The germline V gene encodes CDR1 MNHNS and CDR2 SASEGT. Trimming took 3 bases from V and 4 from J, leaving 18 bases between them. This CDR3 is CASSESVATVPTGELFF. The CDR3 DNA reads TGTGCCAGCAGTGAGTCGGTGGCGACAGTGCCCACCGGGGAGCTGTTTTTT.

V usage is TRBV6-5 and J usage is TRBJ1-4, with D possibly matching TRBD1 (5 bases). The germline V gene encodes CDR1 MNHEY and CDR2 SVGAGI. The CDR3 is 12 amino acids. V was shortened by 6 bases and J by 5 bases, with 7 bases between the two germline ends. CDR3: CASSRGNEKLFF. In DNA form, the CDR3 reads TGTGCCAGCAGCCGGGGGAATGAAAAACTGTTTTTT.

The chain employs TRBV5-4 and TRBJ1-1, with 8 bases aligning to TRBD1. CDR3 length: 14 amino acids. Trimming at V came to 0 bases and at J to 7 bases, leaving 5 bases not matched to a gene. Germline values: CDR1 SGHNT, CDR2 YYREEE (reference sequence). The chain's CDR3 is CASSLDRGGLEAFF. CDR3 bases: TGTGCCAGCAGCTTGGACAGGGGGGGACTTGAAGCTTTCTTT. Full variable domain (remainder filled in from reference TRBV5-4 and TRBJ1-1): ETGVTQSPTHLIKTRGQQVTLRCSSQSGHNTVSWYQQALGQGPQFIFQYYREEENGRGNFPPRFSGLQFPNYSSELNVNALELDDSALYLCASSLDRGGLEAFFGQGTRLTVV.

The chain carries TRBV27 and TRBJ1-6, with D maybe TRBD1 (6 bases). The V end lost 7 bases, the J end lost 7 bases, and 14 bases lay between the germline ends. From germline, CDR1 is MNHEY and CDR2 SMNVEV (reference sequence). The CDR3 loop spans 14 amino acids. The DNA of the CDR3 is TGTGCCAGCAAGGGGGGGTCTGGGAATTCACCCCTCCACTTT. This translates into CASKGGSGNSPLHF.

This clone came up a few times. The gene calls are TRBV4-2 and TRBJ2-7; a possible D gene is TRBD1 (6 bases). Deletions cut 3 bases from V and 0 bases from J, with 12 bases between. CDR1 is LGHNA, CDR2 YNFKEQ, per germline. The CDR3 is 15 amino acids. CDR3 sequence reads: CASSQNRASSYEQYF. For the CDR3, the DNA is TGTGCCAGCAGCCAGAACAGGGCGAGCTCCTACGAGCAGTACTTC.

Written as DNA, the CDR3 is TGCGCCAGCAGCCAAGATAAAGACAGGGGGTTAAGGGGTTACACTGAAGCTTTCTTT. The encoded protein is CASSQDKDRGLRGYTEAFF. V is TRBV4-1 and J is TRBJ1-1; 9 positions match TRBD1. The J segment lost 3 bases and the V segment lost 0 bases, leaving 14 bases of the junction unmatched. CDR1 and CDR2 (germline): MGHRA, YSYEKL. There are 19 residues in the CDR3.

J is TRBJ2-2 and V is TRBV4-2; TRBD2 aligns across 9 bases. This CDR3 comprises 16 residues. Germline V gene data show CDR1 as LGHNA and CDR2 as YNFKEQ. J lost 1 base, V lost 3 bases, and 3 bases had no gene match. The CDR3 spells CASSQLLAGNTGELFF. CDR3 coding DNA: TGTGCCAGCAGCCAGTTACTAGCGGGGAACACCGGGGAGCTGTTTTTT.